The clone carrying this T cell receptor (beta chain) was picked up many times. These data originate in a study of breast tumors, draining lymph nodes, adjacent tissues. Germline lookup yields CDR1 PRHDT and CDR2 FYEKMQ (reference sequence). The CDR3 has 15 residues. V shed 5 bases and J 4 bases; nucleotides not matched to a gene: 10. Breast cancer patients provided tissue from their axillary draining lymph nodes. One entry per CDR3 protein results from TCRdb running MiXCR on the multiplex PCR reads. The sample has hundreds of thousands of distinct CDR3 sequences, roughly 30% seen once; the top ten hold 1.4%.

The chain employs TRBV13 and TRBJ1-2, with TRBD1 matching 7 bases. Sample: axillary lymph node tissue. This clonotype was sampled from a female donor with breast cancer. Some clones in this sample may be carry-over from other donors' samples. CDR3 in DNA: TGTGCCAGCAGCAGGGGGACAGTAAACTTCTATGGCTACACCTTC. Encoded protein: CASSRGTVNFYGYTF.